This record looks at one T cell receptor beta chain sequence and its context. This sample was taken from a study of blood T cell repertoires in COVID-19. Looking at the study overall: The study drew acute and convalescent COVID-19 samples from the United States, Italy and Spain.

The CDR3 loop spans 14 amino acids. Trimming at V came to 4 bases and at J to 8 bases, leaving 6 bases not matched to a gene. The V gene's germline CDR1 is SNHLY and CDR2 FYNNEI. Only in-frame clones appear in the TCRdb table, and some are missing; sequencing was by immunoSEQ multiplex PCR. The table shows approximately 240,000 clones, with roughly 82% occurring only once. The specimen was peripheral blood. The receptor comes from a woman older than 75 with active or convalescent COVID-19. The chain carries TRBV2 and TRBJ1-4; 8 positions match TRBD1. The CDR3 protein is CASSGGTGDEKLFF. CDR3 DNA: TGTGCCAGCAGTGGAGGGACAGGAGACGAAAAACTGTTTTTT.